The clone carrying this TCR beta chain was detected ten times or more. This specimen belongs to a study of metastatic and nonmetastatic thyroid tumors. About the research overall: Blood and tumor or nodule tissue repertoires from malignant and benign thyroid patients were compared.

Under the authors' procedure: Across clinicopathological groups, CDR3 differences served as the basis for building a distant-metastasis classifier for papillary thyroid cancer. MiXCR re-clonotyped the PCR reads for TCRdb. TCRdb's processing, not the authors' own work, is the source of the V and J calls. The sample records 35,000 to 40,000 clones, roughly a sixth being singletons. CDR3 length: 14 residues. CDR1 is WSHSY, CDR2 SAAADI, per germline. V was trimmed by 6 bases and J by 0 bases, leaving 12 bases between them. Thyroid surgery had not been preceded by any treatment in any patient. This receptor was taken from a female donor with papillary thyroid cancer or a benign thyroid nodule (not recorded which). Some clones in this sample may be carry-over from other donors' samples. Sequences were obtained from tumor tissue. The chain has TRBV10-2 and TRBJ2-7; perhaps TRBD2 as D (6 bases). In nucleotides, the CDR3 is TGCGCCAGCAGGGCCGCGGGATTCTCCTACGAGCAGTACTTC. It specifies CASRAAGFSYEQYF.